This T cell receptor (beta chain) was captured in a study of shared clonotypes between healthy human individuals. This clone showed up just a few times. Its antigen remains unidentified. The naive CD8 fraction comprised CD45RO-negative cells positively selected for CCR7 and excluded terminally differentiated effector memory CD45RA+ cells. Investigators spread the genomic DNA of each subset evenly over several immunoSEQ plates. Assay used: immunoSEQ multiplex PCR; TCRdb lists only in-frame clones, some missing. The sample yields around 2,100,000 clones, just under 95% seen once. Whole-study results and caveats: Among donors, sharing of clonotypes was expected to be affected by sequencing depth. In a handful of donors, about 5% of naive CD4 clonotypes appeared in common.

The V gene's germline CDR1 is WNHNN and CDR2 SYGVQD (reference sequence). Trimming stripped 3 bases from V and 9 bases from J, with 9 bases between. This CDR3 spans 12 amino acids. The receptor was isolated from a young man in good health. The source material was naive CD8+ T cells sorted from blood. This chain joins TRBV10-1 and TRBJ2-1; D unclear. The CDR3 loop reads CASSDIRREQFF. DNA for the CDR3: TGCGCCAGCAGTGACATCAGGCGTGAGCAGTTCTTC.